Described below is a single T cell receptor beta chain sequence and its context. This record belongs to a study of blood T cell repertoires in COVID-19. Profiled with immunoSEQ multiplex PCR; TCRdb holds only in-frame clones, not every one. The profile covers 200,000 or so clones, with around 90% appearing a single time and roughly 2.7% taken by the ten largest. This CDR3 contains 13 residues. CDR1 is KGHDR, CDR2 SFDVKD, per germline. Trimming cost V 1 base and J 9 bases, with 10 bases left between them. Participants came from around 25 US areas, aged roughly 18 to 100 years. The specimen sequenced was PBMCs or T cells enriched from blood (not recorded which). The receptor's source is a woman between 25 and 40 years old who had recovered from COVID-19. J is TRBJ2-3 and V is TRBV24-1; tentatively, D is TRBD2 (6 bases). CDR3 sequence (DNA): TGTGCCACCAGTGATTTACCGGGGGACACGCAGTATTTT. Its translation is CATSDLPGDTQYF.